Following are 3 T cell receptor beta chains from one sample sequenced in a study of T cells in tumors after PD-1 blockade. Data came from immunoSEQ multiplex PCR; TCRdb stores just in-frame clones and leaves some out. In the table there are approximately 47,000 clones, roughly three quarters of which are singletons. The starting material was PBMCs, obtained before anti-PD-1 therapy. Receptors were obtained from a human donor with advanced basal cell or squamous cell carcinoma (not recorded which).

This sequence joins TRBV12-3 or TRBV12-4 and TRBJ1-1; D remains unclear. This CDR3 is 12 amino acids long. Trimming removed 2 bases at V and 5 bases at J, with 6 bases between. The CDR3 protein is CASSLMGTEAFF. The CDR3 DNA reads as TGTGCCAGCAGTTTAATGGGGACTGAAGCTTTCTTT.

V usage is TRBV6-2 or TRBV6-3 and J usage is TRBJ1-2; D gene unclear. There are 13 residues in the CDR3. CDR1 MNHEY and CDR2 SVGEGT come from the germline V gene. V dropped 5 bases and J dropped 8 bases, with 15 bases sitting between them. The CDR3 DNA reads as TGTGCCAGCAGTACTGGTGAATTAGGCGGCTACACCTTC. This encodes CASSTGELGGYTF.

The CDR3: CASQTGLLGANVLTF. The CDR3 DNA sequence: TGTGCCAGCCAGACAGGGCTTTTAGGGGCCAACGTCCTGACTTTC. V is TRBV2 and J is TRBJ2-6, with 7 bases identical to TRBD1. Germline V lookup: CDR1 SNHLY, CDR2 FYNNEI. The CDR3 contains 15 residues. J was trimmed by 4 bases and V by 8 bases; bases with no gene match: 8.